These T cell receptor beta chains were read from a single sample in a study of blood T cell repertoires in COVID-19. Produced via immunoSEQ multiplex PCR; TCRdb's table is partial and in-frame only. In the table there are roughly 51,000 clones, around 87% of which are singletons. The specimen sequenced was peripheral blood. The receptors come from a man aged 50 or older with active COVID-19. CDR3s include the opening cysteine and the closing phenylalanine or tryptophan. Fields, in order: V gene, D gene, clone size, J gene, CDR3 protein, CDR3 DNA. A D gene is named only where the DNA matches it firmly. Clone size is given for some rows only: seen once, a few or many times, or a class if the clone is expanded.

TRBV27	TRBD1	once	TRBJ2-2	CASSFTGGNTGELFF	TGTGCCAGCAGTTTTACAGGGGGCAACACCGGGGAGCTGTTTTTT
TRBV3-1/TRBV3-2	-	-	TRBJ2-7	CASSQDLGGQTSYEQYF	TGTGCCAGCAGCCAAGATCTCGGTGGACAGACATCCTACGAGCAGTACTTC
TRBV7-2	TRBD2	-	TRBJ2-3	CASSLTFAGADTQYF	TGTGCCAGCAGCTTGACGTTTGCGGGAGCAGATACGCAGTATTTT
TRBV11-2	-	-	TRBJ2-3	CASSLDGLVRGWSTDTQYF	TGTGCCAGCAGCTTAGATGGTTTAGTCCGGGGATGGTCGACAGATACGCAGTATTTT
TRBV7-8	TRBD2	-	TRBJ2-5	CASSLVPPGLAGETQYF	TGTGCCAGCAGCTTAGTCCCGCCGGGACTAGCGGGAGAGACCCAGTACTTC
TRBV7-2	TRBD2	-	TRBJ2-7	CASSLTSGNPYEQYF	TGTGCCAGCAGCTTAACTAGCGGAAACCCCTACGAGCAGTACTTC
TRBV5-8	-	-	TRBJ2-7	CASSPRRYPYEQYF	TGTGCCAGCAGTCCTCGCAGATATCCCTACGAGCAGTACTTC
TRBV14	-	-	TRBJ2-1	CASSQAGRASYSYNEQFF	TGTGCCAGCAGCCAAGCGGGCAGGGCGTCGTACTCCTACAATGAGCAGTTCTTC
TRBV6-5	TRBD1	-	TRBJ2-3	CASRQAGGSPDTQYF	TGTGCCAGCAGGCAGGCAGGGGGCAGCCCAGATACGCAGTATTTT
TRBV20-1	TRBD2	-	TRBJ2-1	CSASPSGYNEQFF	TGCAGTGCTAGTCCTAGCGGATACAATGAGCAGTTCTTC
TRBV6-5	TRBD1	once	TRBJ1-5	CASSYSRVGGLWAQHF	TGTGCCAGCAGTTACTCGAGGGTAGGGGGCCTTTGGGCCCAGCATTTT
TRBV5-1	-	-	TRBJ2-1	CASSLTTGPGGNEQFF	TGCGCCAGCAGCCTTACGACAGGCCCTGGGGGCAATGAGCAGTTCTTC
TRBV5-1	TRBD1	-	TRBJ1-2	CASSRNAGTGYGYTF	TGCGCCAGCAGCCGGAACGCCGGGACAGGGTACGGCTACACCTTC
TRBV5-1	TRBD1	-	TRBJ2-1	CASATGVSPYNEQFF	TGCGCCAGCGCAACAGGGGTCTCGCCCTACAATGAGCAGTTCTTC
TRBV6-2/TRBV6-3	-	-	TRBJ1-5	CASSPTTAVGNQPQHF	TGTGCCAGCAGCCCTACTACGGCGGTGGGCAATCAGCCCCAGCATTTT
TRBV5-5	-	-	TRBJ2-3	CASSYGSTDTQYF	TGTGCCAGCAGCTACGGGTCCACAGATACGCAGTATTTT
TRBV19	-	once	TRBJ2-3	CASSPGRVAQYF	TGTGCCAGTAGCCCTGGGCGTGTCGCGCAGTATTTT
TRBV6-5	-	once	TRBJ1-1	CASRATDRNTEAFF	TGTGCCAGCAGGGCCACCGATCGGAACACTGAAGCTTTCTTT
TRBV7-9	TRBD2	-	TRBJ2-7	CASSLSLSSGRAGYEQYF	TGTGCCAGCAGCTTATCACTTTCTAGCGGGAGGGCCGGCTACGAGCAGTACTTC
TRBV19	TRBD1	few	TRBJ2-7	CASSVQGPTYEQYF	TGTGCCAGTAGTGTACAGGGGCCCACCTACGAGCAGTACTTC
TRBV9	TRBD1	once	TRBJ1-2	CASSPRGDRGFTRPYGYTF	TGTGCCAGCAGCCCTAGAGGGGACAGGGGATTTACCCGACCCTATGGCTACACCTTC
TRBV6-5	-	-	TRBJ1-1	CASSYARPFEGTEAFF	TGTGCCAGCAGTTACGCGCGCCCATTCGAGGGCACTGAAGCTTTCTTT
TRBV7-9	TRBD2	few	TRBJ2-5	CASSLYRGLAGQETQYF	TGTGCCAGCAGCCTCTACAGGGGACTAGCGGGGCAAGAGACCCAGTACTTC
TRBV4-2	TRBD1	few	TRBJ2-2	CASSHQWAGGDTGELFF	TGTGCCAGCAGCCATCAATGGGCAGGGGGTGACACCGGGGAGCTGTTTTTT